Listed here is a single T cell receptor (beta chain). CDR3 length: 13 amino acids. This sample was taken from a study of Tregs in tolerant kidney transplant recipients. Sequencing was performed with immunoSEQ multiplex PCR; in TCRdb, only in-frame clones are kept and a portion is missing. The sample consists of nearly 50,000 clones, more than 70% of them appearing once. Mixed chimerism was transient after nonmyeloablative marrow transplants from related graft donors. The sequence was collected from a human patient who received a combined kidney and bone marrow transplant. Some T cells may be the graft donor's. The input for sequencing was CD8+ T cells from blood (PBMCs), taken 12 months after the transplant. This chain joins TRBV12-1 and TRBJ1-2; TRBD1 is the table's D call, not checked against the DNA. TRBV12-1 is a documented pseudogene. The CDR3 spells CASSYRDTHGYTF. The CDR3 bases are TGTGCCAGCAGCTACCGGGACACCCATGGCTACACCTTC.